This paragraph reports one TCR beta chain. This specimen belongs to a study of shared clonotypes between healthy human individuals. Genomic DNA belonging to each subset was distributed in equal measure over several immunoSEQ plates. Here immunoSEQ multiplex PCR was the method, and the copy in TCRdb shows in-frame clones only, minus some. The sample shows some 530,000 clones, over 70% of them seen only once. CDR3 length: 14 amino acids. Germline lookup yields CDR1 SGHRS and CDR2 YFSETQ. V trimming: 1 base; J trimming: 3 bases; junction bases outside the gene matches: 2. The sample was PBMCs. This chain uses TRBV5-1 with TRBJ1-2; TRBD1 matches at 8 bases. This TCR derives from a woman between 40 and 50 years old in good health. Some clones in this sample may be carry-over from other donors' samples. CDR3 loop: CASSLTTGDYGYTF. DNA for the CDR3: TGCGCCAGCAGCTTGACGACAGGGGACTATGGCTACACCTTC. The variable domain in full, completed from reference TRBV5-1 and TRBJ1-2, reads KAGVTQTPRYLIKTRGQQVTLSCSPISGHRSVSWYQQTPGQGLQFLFEYFSETQRNKGNFPGRFSGRQFSNSRSEMNVSTLELGDSALYLCASSLTTGDYGYTFGSGTRLTVV.